The 5 T cell receptor beta chains listed next were all sequenced from one sample in a study of neoadjuvant anti-PD-1 for oral cavity cancer. TCRdb's table, derived via immunoSEQ multiplex PCR, lists solely in-frame clones and lacks some. The sample has about 68,000 clones, roughly 81% seen once. The sample's time point: after neoadjuvant nivolumab, at surgical resection. The sample consisted of PBMCs, taken after nivolumab (anti-PD-1) treatment. The receptors shown here come from a person aged 40-85 years with oral cavity squamous cell carcinoma.

V is TRBV7-2 and J is TRBJ1-5; a possible D gene is TRBD1 (5 bases). V was trimmed by 4 bases and J by 7 bases, leaving 11 bases between them. The CDR3 runs 13 residues. Germline values: CDR1 SGHTA, CDR2 FQGNSA. CDR3 sequence: CASSSAGGQPQHF. The CDR3 nucleotides are TGTGCCAGCAGCTCGGCGGGGGGGCAGCCCCAGCATTTT.

J is TRBJ1-1 and V is TRBV27; D not certain. Per the germline V gene, CDR1 is MNHEY and CDR2 is SMNVEV (reference sequence). V lost 7 bases to trimming and J lost 8 bases, with 23 bases between them. The CDR3 has 15 amino acids. The CDR3 DNA sequence: TGTGCCAGCACCCCGGGCGGTGCAACTAGGAGGGAAGCTTTCTTT. It codes for CASTPGGATRREAFF.

This clone was detected a few times. The chain has TRBV20-1 and TRBJ2-1; no clear D gene. The CDR3 spans 11 residues. Per germline, CDR1 DFQATT and CDR2 SNEGSKA (reference sequence). Trimming pared 2 bases from V and 9 bases from J, leaving 8 bases between. The CDR3 DNA reads TGCAGTGCTAGACCAGCGCGTGAGCAGTTCTTC. Translating it yields CSARPAREQFF.

As for this clone: The junction shows a germline mismatch at one end, possibly a read error. The genes are TRBV7-7 and TRBJ2-2; D is unresolved. The CDR3 covers 14 residues. Germline assignment: CDR1 SSHAT and CDR2 FNYEAQ (reference sequence). This CDR3 reads CASSLTTNTGELFF. Here the CDR3 DNA reads TGTGCTAGCAGCTTAACCACGAACACCGGGGAGCTGTTTTTT.

This chain joins TRBV6-5 and TRBJ2-2, with D perhaps matching TRBD2 (6 bases). The length of the CDR3 is 16 residues. Germline V gene lookup returns CDR1 MNHEY and CDR2 SVGAGI. Trimming cost V 0 bases and J 4 bases, with 12 bases left between them. CDR3 nucleotides: TGTGCCAGCAGTTACTCGGTGACTAGAGGCACCGGGGAGCTGTTTTTT. Its translation is CASSYSVTRGTGELFF.